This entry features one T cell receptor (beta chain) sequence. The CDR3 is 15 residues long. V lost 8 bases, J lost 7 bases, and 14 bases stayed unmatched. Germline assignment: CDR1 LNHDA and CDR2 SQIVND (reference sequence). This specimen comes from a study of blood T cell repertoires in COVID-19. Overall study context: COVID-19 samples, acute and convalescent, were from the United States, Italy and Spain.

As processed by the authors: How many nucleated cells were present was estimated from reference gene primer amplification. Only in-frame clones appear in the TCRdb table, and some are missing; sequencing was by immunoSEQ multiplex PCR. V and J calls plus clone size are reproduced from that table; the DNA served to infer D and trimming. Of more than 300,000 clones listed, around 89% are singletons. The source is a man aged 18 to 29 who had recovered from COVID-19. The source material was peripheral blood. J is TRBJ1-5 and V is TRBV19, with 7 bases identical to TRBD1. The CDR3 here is CASRAGDSLYQPQHF. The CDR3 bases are TGTGCCAGTCGAGCTGGGGACAGCCTCTACCAGCCCCAGCATTTT.